This T cell receptor beta chain was sequenced during a study of shared clonotypes between healthy human individuals. Study background: The cohort had a couple of women and three men, ages 18 to 49. The plates for each donor numbered three CD4 naive, three CD4 memory, two CD8 naive and one CD8 memory.

V lost 3 bases and J 4 bases, leaving 19 bases between the germline ends. The germline V gene has CDR1 ENHRY and CDR2 SYGVKD. This CDR3 is 17 amino acids long. This table comes from immunoSEQ multiplex PCR, and its TCRdb copy is limited to in-frame clones, with some not included. This sample carries roughly 2 million clones, around 95% of them seen once, and the ten largest clones take 0.13%. The V gene is TRBV10-3, the J gene TRBJ1-5; tentatively, D is TRBD1 (6 bases). This clonotype originated in a man aged 18 to 30 in good health. Specimen: naive CD4+ T cells sorted from blood. The subset denotes: CD45RA+ positively selected. The CDR3 protein is CAISDGRGQTLNQPQHF. The DNA for the CDR3 is TGTGCCATCAGTGATGGCAGGGGTCAGACCCTAAATCAGCCCCAGCATTTT.